Shown below are 9 T cell receptor beta chains from a single sample sequenced in a study of T cell responses to AZD1222 COVID-19 vaccine (dated by TCRdb to the early 2020s). The intended sense of this specimen's time point label: about 28 days (+/-7) after the second vaccine dose. The receptor library was made with the immunoSEQ multiplex PCR assay. TCRdb re-hosts the immuneACCESS table, in-frame sequences only. Its copies lack some clones; in the studies checked, an unresolved V gene accounts for under half of them, and the cause for the rest is not known. The sample data list tens of thousands of clones, and about 92% of these were observed just once. The ten top clones hold about 40% of the sample. Here the sequenced sample was peripheral blood, taken 28 days after the second AZD1222 dose. These receptor sequences come from an adult who received the AZD1222 COVID-19 vaccine.

This sequence joins TRBV5-1 and TRBJ2-2, with D unclear. V lost 1 base and J 0 bases, leaving 7 bases between the germline ends. The CDR3 sequence is 15 residues long. Per the germline V gene, CDR1 is SGHRS and CDR2 is YFSETQ. The CDR3 loop is CASSLLKSNTGELFF. CDR3 in DNA: TGCGCCAGCAGCTTGTTAAAGTCGAACACCGGGGAGCTGTTTTTT.

The chain carries TRBV30 and TRBJ2-3; TRBD1 is a possible D gene (5 bases). CDR1 and CDR2 from the germline V gene are GTSNPN and SVGIG (reference sequence). Trimming took 2 bases from V and 6 from J, leaving 9 bases between them. This CDR3 comprises 12 residues. In DNA, the CDR3 is TGTGCCTGGAGTTTAGGACACGATACGCAGTATTTT. The encoded protein is CAWSLGHDTQYF.

This clone was seen only a few times. The rearrangement joins TRBV30 to TRBJ2-7, with TRBD2 matching 7 bases. This CDR3 is built from 15 residues. V dropped 8 bases and J dropped 2; count of bases not matched to a gene: 15. Germline CDR1 GTSNPN, CDR2 SVGIG (reference sequence). CDR3: CAVSREVLGTYEQYF. The CDR3 bases are TGTGCCGTTTCCCGGGAGGTCCTAGGAACCTACGAGCAGTACTTC.

The chain combines TRBV7-6 with TRBJ2-1, with D unclear. Germline V gene data show CDR1 as SGHVS and CDR2 as FNYEAQ. V was trimmed by 5 bases and J by 3 bases, leaving 14 bases between them. The CDR3 sequence is 15 residues long. DNA for the CDR3: TGTGCCAGCAGCCCCCTACCGGTCGGCTACAATGAGCAGTTCTTC. Its translation is CASSPLPVGYNEQFF. Together with reference TRBV7-6 and TRBJ2-1, the CDR3 gives the full variable domain: GAGVSQSPRYKVTKRGQDVALRCDPISGHVSLYWYRQALGQGPEFLTYFNYEAQQDKSGLPNDRFSAERPEGSISTLTIQRTEQRDSAMYRCASSPLPVGYNEQFFGPGTRLTVL.

The table lists this clone with a count of one. CDR3 nucleotide sequence: TGTGCCTGGAAGGTACAGGGGGCAGGGGGCTACACCTTC. Protein: CAWKVQGAGGYTF. This sequence joins TRBV30 and TRBJ1-2; 9 bases agree with TRBD1. Germline assignment: CDR1 GTSNPN and CDR2 SVGIG (reference sequence). V lost 4 bases to trimming and J lost 8 bases; unmatched junction nucleotides: 8. The length of the CDR3 is 13 residues.

The chain employs TRBV9 and TRBJ1-1; no definite D call. The V gene lost 3 bases and the J gene lost 0 bases, with 9 bases spanning the gap. The CDR3 extends over 14 amino acids. CDR1 is SGDLS, CDR2 YYNGEE, per germline. CDR3 in DNA: TGTGCCAGCAGCGCTAGCTGGCTGAACACTGAAGCTTTCTTT. Its translation: CASSASWLNTEAFF.

CDR3 sequence: CASRLSGGAKTGEQFF. The CDR3 DNA follows: TGTGCCAGCAGGCTCAGCGGGGGGGCGAAGACGGGTGAGCAGTTCTTC. This chain joins TRBV7-6 and TRBJ2-1; TRBD2 aligns across 10 bases. The germline gives CDR1 SGHVS, CDR2 FNYEAQ. The CDR3 totals 16 residues. J was trimmed by 9 bases and V by 6 bases; bases with no gene match: 14.

The chain couples TRBV10-2 to TRBJ1-2; D possibly corresponds to TRBD1 (6 bases). Germline loops: CDR1 WSHSY, CDR2 SAAADI. This CDR3 comprises 14 residues. V lost 3 bases and J 4 bases, leaving 12 bases between the germline ends. The CDR3 reads CASSDGGAGYGYTF. CDR3 DNA: TGCGCCAGCAGTGATGGGGGCGCCGGCTATGGCTACACCTTC.

The rearrangement uses TRBV5-1 and TRBJ1-6, with D perhaps matching TRBD1 (5 bases). The germline V and J ends were trimmed by 3 bases and 5 bases, with 15 bases remaining between them. The CDR3 loop spans 16 amino acids. The germline V gene has CDR1 SGHRS and CDR2 YFSETQ. The CDR3 protein is CASSWDFQRNNSPLHF. The CDR3 nucleotides are TGCGCCAGCAGCTGGGACTTCCAGAGGAATAATTCACCCCTCCACTTT.